The text below deals with one T cell receptor (beta chain). No conserved phenylalanine or tryptophan is present at the end of the CDR3, so a read error is the likely explanation. This sample was taken from a study of glioma-infiltrating T cells. Using RNA template, CDR3s of TCR alpha and beta were amplified with iRepertoire arm-PCR. Input was roughly 85-450 ng of tissue mRNA or PBMC total RNA. TCRdb itself ran the multiplex PCR reads through MiXCR, one entry per CDR3 protein. The sample lists approximately 400,000 distinct CDR3 sequences, less than 50% occurring once. V shed 5 bases, J shed 8 bases, and the junction held 11 bases outside the gene matches. The germline V gene has CDR1 SEHNR and CDR2 FQNEAQ (reference sequence). The CDR3 runs to 14 residues.

The source is a human donor with low-grade glioma or glioblastoma, undergoing nonglioma brain surgery, or in good health (not recorded which). The sequenced sample was glioma tissue, nonneoplastic brain tissue, or PBMCs (not recorded which). The chain combines TRBV7-9 with TRBJ1-2, with TRBD1 identical over 7 bases. This CDR3 reads CASSNSGTVWGYTS. CDR3 nucleotides: TGTGCCAGCAGCAACTCGGGGACAGTATGGGGCTACACCTCC.